Listed below are T cell receptor beta chains from one sample, sequenced in a study of T cell responses to AZD1222 COVID-19 vaccine. The repertoire was sequenced with immunoSEQ multiplex PCR; TCRdb's copy has only in-frame clones and lacks some. Among approximately 110,000 clones listed, more than 90% were seen once. The specimen was peripheral blood, collected on day 0 of AZD1222 vaccination. Receptors were obtained from an adult in good health. CDR3s include the opening cysteine and the closing phenylalanine or tryptophan. Each record gives: D gene, CDR3 length, J gene, clone size, V gene, CDR3 protein, CDR3 DNA. A D gene is named only where the DNA matches it firmly. Where a row states a size, it is once, few, many or the class of an expanded clone; other rows omit it.

TRBD1 | 13 | TRBJ1-5 | NA | TRBV6-5 | CASSYQGAQPQHF | TGTGCCAGCAGTTACCAGGGGGCCCAGCCCCAGCATTTT
NA | 11 | TRBJ1-4 | NA | TRBV18 | CASSPGEKLFF | TGTGCCAGCTCACCGGGTGAAAAACTGTTTTTT
NA | 15 | TRBJ2-2 | NA | TRBV12-5 | CASGLDRSRTGELFF | TGTGCTAGTGGTTTGGACAGGAGTAGGACCGGGGAGCTGTTTTTT
TRBD2 | 11 | TRBJ2-4 | NA | TRBV5-6 | CASSLSGRVHF | TGTGCCAGCAGCTTGAGCGGGAGGGTCCACTTC
NA | 15 | TRBJ1-4 | NA | TRBV4-3 | CASSQGGSRDEKLFF | TGCGCCAGCAGCCAAGGGGGGTCCCGGGATGAAAAACTGTTTTTT
TRBD1 | 14 | TRBJ1-1 | NA | TRBV19 | CASSQGQGYTEAFF | TGTGCCAGTAGCCAGGGACAGGGCTACACTGAAGCTTTCTTT
TRBD1 | 16 | TRBJ1-2 | once | TRBV5-4 | CASSLVGTEANYGYTF | TGTGCCAGCAGCTTGGTGGGGACAGAAGCCAACTATGGCTACACCTTC
NA | 14 | TRBJ2-7 | NA | TRBV19 | CASSIGLAIHEQYF | TGTGCCAGTAGTATTGGGCTAGCGATCCACGAGCAGTACTTC
NA | 13 | TRBJ2-7 | NA | TRBV7-3 | CASSLVRYDEQYF | TGTGCCAGCAGCTTGGTCCGCTATGACGAGCAGTACTTC
NA | 17 | TRBJ2-1 | NA | TRBV18 | CASSPTQLGHTGNEQFF | TGTGCCAGCTCACCCACTCAGTTGGGCCACACAGGGAATGAGCAGTTCTTC
TRBD1 | 16 | TRBJ2-5 | NA | TRBV5-4 | CASSSPSGTGGETQYF | TGTGCCAGCAGCTCCCCATCAGGGACAGGGGGGGAGACCCAGTACTTC
NA | 16 | TRBJ2-7 | NA | TRBV28 | CASSPGPSQSGYEQYF | TGTGCCAGCAGTCCTGGACCGTCGCAATCCGGGTACGAGCAGTACTTC
NA | 12 | TRBJ1-1 | NA | TRBV6-5 | CASKGPNTEAFF | TGTGCCAGCAAGGGTCCGAACACTGAAGCTTTCTTT
TRBD2 | 13 | TRBJ2-7 | few | TRBV7-2 | CASSLVAGGHLYF | TGTGCCAGCAGCTTAGTAGCGGGGGGGCATCTGTACTTC
TRBD1 | 13 | TRBJ1-1 | NA | TRBV14 | CASSQVRTGEAFF | TGTGCCAGCAGCCAAGTCAGGACAGGGGAAGCTTTCTTT
TRBD1 | 18 | TRBJ1-6 | NA | TRBV6-2/TRBV6-3 | CASSYSWTGVNYNSPLHF | TGTGCCAGCAGTTACTCCTGGACAGGGGTGAACTATAATTCACCCCTCCACTTT
NA | 15 | TRBJ1-5 | NA | TRBV18 | CASSPPGPVDQPQHF | TGTGCCAGCTCACCACCGGGACCAGTCGATCAGCCCCAGCATTTT
TRBD1 | 14 | TRBJ1-2 | NA | TRBV11-2 | CASSSGGYVYGYTF | TGTGCCAGCAGCTCAGGGGGCTATGTCTATGGCTACACCTTC
NA | 15 | TRBJ2-7 | NA | TRBV28 | CASSPGTSATYEQYF | TGTGCCAGCAGTCCAGGGACATCGGCGACCTACGAGCAGTACTTC
TRBD2 | 19 | TRBJ2-3 | NA | TRBV13 | CASSPPPGLAGGGTDTQYF | TGTGCCAGCAGCCCCCCCCCGGGACTAGCGGGAGGGGGCACAGATACGCAGTATTTT
TRBD1 | 16 | TRBJ1-5 | NA | TRBV27 | CASNTGTETLNQPQHF | TGTGCCAGCAACACCGGGACAGAGACCCTCAATCAGCCCCAGCATTTT
TRBD1 | 20 | TRBJ1-5 | NA | TRBV28 | CASSFLGQGIKGTGNQPQHF | TGTGCCAGCAGTTTCCTTGGACAGGGGATTAAGGGGACAGGCAATCAGCCCCAGCATTTT
NA | 13 | TRBJ2-3 | NA | TRBV3-1/TRBV3-2 | CASSHASTDTQYF | TGTGCCAGCAGCCACGCCAGCACAGATACGCAGTATTTT
NA | 16 | TRBJ2-2 | NA | TRBV5-1 | CASRSGTRGEVGELFF | TGCGCCAGCAGATCCGGAACCAGGGGGGAGGTCGGGGAGCTGTTTTTT
TRBD2 | 15 | TRBJ2-3 | NA | TRBV18 | CASSGTSGGPDTQYF | TGTGCCAGCTCAGGGACTAGCGGGGGGCCCGATACGCAGTATTTT
NA | 16 | TRBJ1-4 | NA | TRBV6-6 | CASSYLGGTFNEKLFF | TGTGCCAGCAGTTACCTCGGGGGGACCTTTAATGAAAAACTGTTTTTT
NA | 14 | TRBJ2-2 | NA | TRBV3-1/TRBV3-2 | CASSQAGGAGELFF | TGTGCCAGCAGCCAAGCAGGGGGGGCCGGGGAGCTGTTTTTT
NA | 13 | TRBJ1-1 | NA | TRBV27 | CASDRYLNTEAFF | TGTGCCAGCGACAGGTATTTGAACACTGAAGCTTTCTTT
NA | 15 | TRBJ1-4 | NA | TRBV3-1/TRBV3-2 | CASSSQGTTNEKLFF | TGTGCCAGCAGCTCTCAGGGTACAACTAATGAAAAACTGTTTTTT
NA | 13 | TRBJ1-1 | NA | TRBV4-3 | CASSQTRHAEAFF | TGCGCCAGCAGCCAGACACGACACGCTGAAGCTTTCTTT
NA | 14 | TRBJ1-4 | NA | TRBV6-5 | CASRSTGTNEKLFF | TGTGCCAGCAGGTCGACAGGAACGAATGAAAAACTGTTTTTT
TRBD1 | 15 | TRBJ1-5 | NA | TRBV6-2/TRBV6-3 | CASSFRQGAGQPQHF | TGTGCCAGCAGTTTTCGACAGGGGGCAGGGCAGCCCCAGCATTTT
NA | 13 | TRBJ1-2 | once | TRBV5-6 | CASSFENTYGYTF | TGTGCCAGCAGCTTTGAGAATACCTATGGCTACACCTTC
NA | 16 | TRBJ1-5 | NA | TRBV4-2 | CASSQDIWAVNQPQHF | TGTGCCAGCAGCCAAGATATTTGGGCAGTCAATCAGCCCCAGCATTTT
NA | 16 | TRBJ1-4 | NA | TRBV3-1/TRBV3-2 | CASSHLDSGGGGKLFF | TGTGCCAGCAGCCATTTGGACAGTGGGGGCGGAGGAAAACTGTTTTTT
NA | 14 | TRBJ2-7 | NA | TRBV7-2 | CASSLLGLGYEQYF | TGTGCCAGCAGCCTCTTGGGACTGGGTTACGAGCAGTACTTC
NA | 14 | TRBJ1-2 | few | TRBV28 | CASSLVGVKGGYTF | TGTGCCAGCAGTTTGGTCGGGGTTAAGGGCGGCTACACCTTC
NA | 14 | TRBJ2-2 | NA | TRBV7-2 | CASTRTADTGELFF | TGTGCCTCTACCAGGACGGCTGACACCGGGGAGCTGTTTTTT
NA | 15 | TRBJ2-5 | NA | TRBV9 | CASSEPGTNQETQYF | TGTGCCAGCAGCGAACCCGGGACAAACCAAGAGACCCAGTACTTC
NA | 14 | TRBJ2-2 | once | TRBV7-2 | CASSLLGTSGELFF | TGTGCCAGCAGCTTACTGGGGACCTCCGGGGAGCTGTTTTTT
NA | 13 | TRBJ2-6 | once | TRBV29-1 | CSVEGSGANVLTF | TGCAGCGTTGAGGGATCTGGGGCCAACGTCCTGACTTTC
TRBD1 | 14 | TRBJ2-3 | NA | TRBV6-4 | CASSPTGGTDTQYF | TGTGCCAGCAGTCCGACAGGGGGCACAGATACGCAGTATTTT
NA | 11 | TRBJ1-4 | few | TRBV28 | CASSQNEKLFF | TGTGCCAGCAGTCAAAATGAAAAACTGTTTTTT
NA | 14 | TRBJ1-6 | NA | TRBV15 | CATSRALANSPLHF | TGTGCCACCAGCAGAGCCTTGGCTAATTCACCCCTCCACTTT
NA | 14 | TRBJ1-2 | NA | TRBV19 | CASSIVGATYGYTF | TGTGCCAGTAGTATTGTTGGGGCGACCTATGGCTACACCTTC
TRBD1 | 15 | TRBJ2-2 | NA | TRBV28 | CASRPGQGRTGELFF | TGTGCCAGCAGGCCGGGACAGGGACGCACCGGGGAGCTGTTTTTT
TRBD1 | 13 | TRBJ1-2 | NA | TRBV2 | CASSDNRGYGYTF | TGTGCCAGCAGTGATAACAGGGGCTATGGCTACACCTTC
NA | 14 | TRBJ1-2 | NA | TRBV5-1 | CASSPSGGALGYTF | TGCGCCAGCAGCCCAAGTGGGGGGGCGCTTGGCTACACCTTC